Following are 2 T cell receptor beta chains from one sample sequenced in a study of cytomegalovirus exposure and HLA in healthy donors. TCRdb's table, derived via immunoSEQ multiplex PCR, lists solely in-frame clones and lacks some. The sample holds approximately 200,000 clones; about 81% are singletons and the top ten take 1.2%. The sequencing sample was made of PBMCs. These receptors all come from a woman in her twenties or thirties in good health and CMV-seronegative.

This clone has just one count. The rearrangement links TRBV11-2 to TRBJ2-1, with D tentatively TRBD2 (6 bases). There are 15 residues in the CDR3. The ends were cut back, 5 bases at V and 0 bases at J, with 11 bases in the middle. CDR1 is SGHAT and CDR2 is FQNNGV in the germline V gene. The CDR3 sequence is CASSLALSSYNEQFF. The CDR3 bases are TGTGCCAGCAGCCTAGCGCTGAGCTCCTACAATGAGCAGTTCTTC.

The V gene is TRBV9, the J gene TRBJ2-3; 10 nucleotides line up with TRBD2. The germline gives CDR1 SGDLS, CDR2 YYNGEE. The CDR3 consists of 19 residues. V lost 3 bases, J lost 2 bases, and 15 bases stayed unmatched. The CDR3 nucleotides are TGTGCCAGCAGCGAGGGTAGCGCTAGCGGGAGACGGGACACAGATACGCAGTATTTT. Translation: CASSEGSASGRRDTDTQYF.